The sequence of this T cell receptor beta chain was determined in a study of a mutant IDH1 vaccine in newly diagnosed glioma. Remarks on this clone: Its antigen is unknown.

Described time point: week 35, safety follow-up. Alongside topical imiquimod, each dose of vaccine comprised 300 ug of mutant IDH1 20-mer peptide. Only in-frame clones appear in the TCRdb table, and some are missing; sequencing was by immunoSEQ multiplex PCR. Found here are 45,000 to 55,000 clones, 76% of them singletons; the top ten hold roughly an eighth. CDR3 length: 15 amino acids. Losses at the gene ends were 4 bases for V and 6 bases for J; bases not matched to a gene: 6. In germline, CDR1 is SEHNR, CDR2 FQNEAQ (reference sequence). The sequenced sample was PBMCs, obtained from a glioma patient whose treatment included an IDH1 peptide vaccine. This chain joins TRBV7-9 and TRBJ2-2; 9 nucleotides line up with TRBD1. The clonotype was recovered from a man in his forties or fifties with glioma. CDR3 loop: CASSYTGGASGELFF. The CDR3 DNA sequence: TGTGCCAGCAGCTACACAGGGGGCGCTTCCGGGGAGCTGTTTTTT. The full variable domain, completed using reference TRBV7-9 and TRBJ2-2, is DTGVSQNPRHKITKRGQNVTFRCDPISEHNRLYWYRQTLGQGPEFLTYFQNEAQLEKSRLLSDRFSAERPKGSFSTLEIQRTEQGDSAMYLCASSYTGGASGELFFGEGSRLTVL.